These T cell receptor beta chains were read from a single sample in a study of early T cells in non-severe SARS-CoV-2 infection. One entry per CDR3 protein, called by TCRdb with MiXCR from the 5' RACE reads. In the table there are around 55,000 distinct CDR3 sequences, around 12% of which are singletons. Sequences were obtained from whole blood. The source is an adult who was a healthcare worker with PCR-confirmed SARS-CoV-2 infection or an uninfected control (not recorded which). The conserved cysteine and the conserved F or W are not part of the CDR3 here. Fields, in order: D gene, V gene, clone size, J gene, CDR3 protein. D genes are given only for firm matches. Some rows have no size entry. The others give once, few or many, or a class for an expanded clone.

d_gene: TRBD2; v_gene: TRBV19; abundance: many; j_gene: TRBJ2-2; CDR3aa: ASSFSSGVNTGELF
d_gene: -; v_gene: TRBV29-1; abundance: -; j_gene: TRBJ2-7; CDR3aa: SVEDGQDTAYEQY
d_gene: -; v_gene: TRBV29-1; abundance: -; j_gene: TRBJ2-3; CDR3aa: SVSKAALGPDTQY
d_gene: TRBD1; v_gene: TRBV5-1; abundance: many; j_gene: TRBJ2-5; CDR3aa: ASSGPTGAAGETQY
d_gene: -; v_gene: TRBV7-3; abundance: few; j_gene: TRBJ2-1; CDR3aa: ASRGGNEQF
d_gene: -; v_gene: TRBV2; abundance: many; j_gene: TRBJ2-7; CDR3aa: ASSESGRAYEQY
d_gene: -; v_gene: TRBV18; abundance: many; j_gene: TRBJ2-7; CDR3aa: ASSPPYGGYEQY
d_gene: TRBD1; v_gene: TRBV5-5; abundance: few; j_gene: TRBJ1-1; CDR3aa: ASSIRDRGDTEAF
d_gene: -; v_gene: TRBV3-1; abundance: few; j_gene: TRBJ2-7; CDR3aa: ASSHGGAYEQY
d_gene: -; v_gene: TRBV18; abundance: -; j_gene: TRBJ2-5; CDR3aa: ASSPSGTVQETQY
d_gene: -; v_gene: TRBV10-3; abundance: once; j_gene: TRBJ2-7; CDR3aa: AISESATVSYEQY
d_gene: -; v_gene: TRBV10-1; abundance: few; j_gene: TRBJ2-3; CDR3aa: ASSDEAGRRGDTQY
d_gene: TRBD1; v_gene: TRBV29-1; abundance: many; j_gene: TRBJ2-7; CDR3aa: SVDRGHEQY
d_gene: -; v_gene: TRBV4-1; abundance: many; j_gene: TRBJ2-2; CDR3aa: ASSGTPNTGELF
d_gene: TRBD2; v_gene: TRBV7-6; abundance: -; j_gene: TRBJ2-3; CDR3aa: ASSREGLAGADTQY
d_gene: TRBD2; v_gene: TRBV7-9; abundance: many; j_gene: TRBJ2-1; CDR3aa: ASSPGTSGPPYNEQF
d_gene: -; v_gene: TRBV7-6; abundance: -; j_gene: TRBJ1-5; CDR3aa: ASSPGVSNQPQH
d_gene: TRBD2; v_gene: TRBV20-1; abundance: -; j_gene: TRBJ2-1; CDR3aa: SARDAGGPVEQF